This TCR beta chain came from a study of T cell changes during pregnancy in multiple sclerosis. Sequencing was performed with immunoSEQ multiplex PCR; in TCRdb, only in-frame clones are kept and a portion is missing. Of tens of thousands of clones listed, about 93% were seen once; the top ten hold 0.39%. This clone was detected once. The origin of this receptor is a female donor with multiple sclerosis, enrolled in a pregnancy study. This sample comprised CD4+ T cells from peripheral blood mononuclear cells, obtained after pregnancy.

CDR3 bases: TGTGCCTGGAGCCCAAGTTGGGCAGGGGCCAACACCATATATTTT. Amino acid sequence: CAWSPSWAGANTIYF. The chain uses TRBV30 and TRBJ1-3; D might be TRBD1 (6 bases). The CDR3 sequence is 15 residues long. Germline CDR1 GTSNPN, CDR2 SVGIG (reference sequence). The ends were cut back, 3 bases at V and 7 bases at J, with 19 bases in the middle.